This note documents a single T cell receptor beta chain sequence. Its antigen is currently unknown. The data derive from a study of cytomegalovirus exposure and HLA in healthy donors. Whole-study findings and limits: Specific recognition of CMV antigens was confirmed in vitro for a few chains (all CMV-associated). Around 160 TCR beta chains were listed as cytomegalovirus-associated.

The CDR3 is made up of 15 amino acids. Germline V gives CDR1 SGHVS, CDR2 FNYEAQ. Trimming shortened V by 2 bases and J by 2 bases, and 10 bases separated the two germline ends. It was the approximately 120-subject validation cohort, separate from the approximately 670-subject first cohort, to which the donors belonged. Libraries were prepared by immunoSEQ multiplex PCR; TCRdb keeps only in-frame clonotypes and omits some of them. The table shows a few hundred thousand clones, with 88% occurring only once. The TCR was taken from a woman aged 18-29 years in good health and CMV-seronegative. This chain connects TRBV7-6 to TRBJ1-3; D is possibly TRBD1 (5 bases). The specimen was PBMCs. The DNA of the CDR3 is TGTGCCAGCAGCTTAAGGTCAGGGACTGGAAACACCATATATTTT. Amino acids: CASSLRSGTGNTIYF.